Listed below are T cell receptor beta chains from one sample, sequenced in a study of OX40 agonist ivuxolimab in advanced cancers. Profiling relied on immunoSEQ multiplex PCR, and the TCRdb table lists in-frame clones only, not all of them. The sample includes some 70,000 clones, approximately 90% of them seen just once. The sequencing here drew on CD4+ or CD8+ T cells sorted from blood, taken in a trial of the OX40 agonist ivuxolimab. The receptor set was obtained from an adult with an advanced solid tumor such as melanoma, head and neck, liver or kidney cancer. Both conserved end residues are part of each CDR3.

>TRBV6-1
CASSDGRTYNSPLHF
>TRBV7-8
CASSFSGGSSYNEQFF
>TRBV6-5
CASSNRDRTTYEQYF
>TRBV10-3
CAIRGSGTNYGYTF
>TRBV9
CASSVRQGDEQYF
>TRBV27
CASSWTGGSYEQYF
>TRBV5-1
CASSLEHNQPQHF
>TRBV5-5
CASSYYETQYF
>TRBV6-1
CASSELVTGDYGYTF
>TRBV19
CASGYNEQFF
>TRBV6-1
CASRSGGAGNEKLFF
>TRBV7-3
CASSADHGGFSEQYF
>TRBV30
CAWSGGGRGDFSYNEQFF
>TRBV6-6
CASSPGQGQANYGYTF
>TRBV19
CASSWNDRVHYEQYF
>TRBV11-2
CASSLGARTDTQYF
>TRBV29-1
CSLGEDTQYF